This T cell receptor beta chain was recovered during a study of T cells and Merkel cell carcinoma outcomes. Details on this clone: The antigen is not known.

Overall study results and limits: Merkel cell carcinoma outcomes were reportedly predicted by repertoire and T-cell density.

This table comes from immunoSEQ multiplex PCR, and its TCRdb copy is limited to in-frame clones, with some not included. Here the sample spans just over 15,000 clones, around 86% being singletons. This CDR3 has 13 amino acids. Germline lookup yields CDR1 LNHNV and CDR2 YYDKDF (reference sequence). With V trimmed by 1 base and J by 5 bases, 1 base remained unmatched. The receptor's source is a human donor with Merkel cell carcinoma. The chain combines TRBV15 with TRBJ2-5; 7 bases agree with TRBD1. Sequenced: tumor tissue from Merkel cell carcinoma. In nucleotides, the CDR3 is TGTGCCACCAGCAGAGGAGGGGGCGAGACCCAGTACTTC. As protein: CATSRGGGETQYF.